Below, 17 T cell receptor beta chains from the same sample are listed, as sequenced in a study of T-cell memory formation after mild COVID-19. TCRdb ran MiXCR on the 5' RACE reads and lists one entry per CDR3 protein. This sample has approximately 560,000 distinct CDR3 sequences; 15% to 20% occur once, and the top ten carry around 7.8%. Sequencing was carried out using PBMCs or a T cell subset sorted from them (not recorded which). All receptors derive from an adult woman who had mild COVID-19 (a few samples of this study predate the infection). Cell type and time point are not known.

This clonotype has just one count. The rearrangement links TRBV4-2 to TRBJ2-7, with 9 bases identical to TRBD1. Germline CDR1 and CDR2: LGHNA and YNFKEQ. J lost 4 bases, V lost 1 base, and 5 bases had no gene match. The CDR3 runs to 15 residues. CDR3 in amino acids: CASSQGQGVGYEQYF. CDR3 sequence (DNA): TGTGCCAGCAGCCAAGGACAGGGGGTTGGATACGAGCAGTACTTC.

Here the CDR3 DNA reads TGCGCCAGCAGCCCTCCCCAGGGAGGGGTGGGAGCTTTCTTT. It specifies CASSPPQGGVGAFF. This rearrangement joins TRBV5-1 to TRBJ1-1, with D maybe TRBD1 (5 bases). The CDR3 runs 14 residues. Trimming took 4 bases from V and 10 from J, leaving 20 bases between them. Germline CDR1 is SGHRS and CDR2 is YFSETQ.

This clonotype has a handful of counts. The chain employs TRBV5-1 and TRBJ2-3; 11 nucleotides agree with TRBD2. The CDR3 runs to 18 residues. V gave up 0 bases and J gave up 0 bases; unmatched junction bases: 6. CDR1 and CDR2 (germline): SGHRS, YFSETQ. The CDR3 region is CASSLDPSGRISTDTQYF. In nucleotides, the CDR3 is TGCGCCAGCAGCTTGGATCCTAGCGGGAGGATCAGCACAGATACGCAGTATTTT.

The CDR3 loop is CASSQRAPPEAFF. The DNA of the CDR3 is TGTGCCAGCAGCCAAAGGGCTCCTCCTGAAGCTTTCTTT. V and J are TRBV7-9 and TRBJ1-1; D uncertain. The CDR3 runs to 13 residues. Germline V CDR1 and CDR2: SEHNR, FQNEAQ (reference sequence). V dropped 5 bases and J dropped 6 bases, with 13 bases sitting between them.

This clonotype was counted a few times. V is TRBV6-5 and J is TRBJ2-1, with 10 positions matching TRBD1. The CDR3 has 13 residues. With V trimmed by 5 bases and J by 9 bases, 4 bases remained unmatched. The V gene's germline CDR1 is MNHEY and CDR2 SVGAGI. Here the CDR3 reads CASSTGTGVEQFF. The CDR3 DNA is TGTGCCAGCAGTACCGGGACAGGGGTTGAGCAGTTCTTC.

This clonotype has only a few counts. J is TRBJ2-5 and V is TRBV5-1; D gene unclear. This CDR3 region has 16 residues. The V gene's germline CDR1 is SGHRS and CDR2 YFSETQ. The ends were cut back, 2 bases at V and 5 bases at J, with 19 bases in the middle. CDR3 sequence: CASSLSEAGGRETQYF. The DNA for the CDR3 is TGCGCCAGCAGCTTAAGTGAGGCAGGCGGCAGGGAGACCCAGTACTTC.

To note about this clonotype: A much larger clone lies one base from this, so it may be a read error. The rearrangement joins TRBV6-5 to TRBJ1-1; D not certain. Germline-derived CDR1 and CDR2 are MNHEY and SVGAGI. CDR3 size: 14 residues. The CDR3 spells CASSRQRMNIEAFF. The CDR3 DNA reads TGTGCCAGCAGCCGTCAGCGTATGAACATTGAAGCTTTCTTT.

The V call is TRBV14, the J call TRBJ1-3; D is unclear. V was shortened by 3 bases and J by 0 bases, with 9 bases between the two germline ends. Per germline, CDR1 SGHDN and CDR2 FVKESK. This CDR3 comprises 15 residues. The CDR3 coding sequence is TGTGCCAGCAGCCATACTCGGTCCTCTGGAAACACCATATATTTT. This sequence encodes CASSHTRSSGNTIYF. The variable domain in full, with the rest retrieved from reference TRBV14 and TRBJ1-3, is EAGVTQFPSHSVIEKGQTVTLRCDPISGHDNLYWYRRVMGKEIKFLLHFVKESKQDESGMPNNRFLAERTGGTYSTLKVQPAELEDSGVYFCASSHTRSSGNTIYFGEGSWLTVV.

The V and J genes are TRBV5-1 and TRBJ1-6; D unclear. Germline lookup yields CDR1 SGHRS and CDR2 YFSETQ. The V and J ends lost 3 bases and 7 bases respectively, with 14 bases between them. The CDR3 runs to 15 residues. The CDR3 here is CASSSRSGTNSPLHF. The CDR3 region has the DNA TGCGCCAGCAGCTCAAGGTCCGGAACCAATTCACCCCTCCACTTT.

The J gene is TRBJ2-1, the V gene TRBV29-1; TRBD2 agrees at 13 bases. CDR1 SQVTM and CDR2 ANQGSEA come from the germline V gene. Trimming cost V 3 bases and J 4 bases; bases outside gene matches: 6. The CDR3 is made up of 16 amino acids. CDR3 residues: CSVEGRGLAGYNEQFF. The CDR3 bases are TGCAGCGTTGAGGGTCGGGGACTAGCGGGATACAATGAGCAGTTCTTC.

In this sample, this clonotype turned up a few times. V usage is TRBV24-1 and J usage is TRBJ2-3, with 9 nucleotides matching TRBD1. CDR3 size: 14 residues. CDR1 is KGHDR and CDR2 is SFDVKD in the germline V gene. The V segment lost 4 bases and the J segment 11 bases; nucleotides outside the gene matches: 9. In DNA form, the CDR3 reads TGTGCCACCAGTGACCCTGGGACAGGGAATCGGCAGTATTTT. Translating gives CATSDPGTGNRQYF.

This chain uses TRBV6-6 with TRBJ1-2, with 7 positions matching TRBD1. CDR3 length: 14 residues. Germline assignment: CDR1 MNHNY and CDR2 SVGAGI (reference sequence). The V segment lost 7 bases and the J segment 4 bases; nucleotides outside the gene matches: 9. The CDR3 sequence: CASTLTGAGYGYTF. The CDR3 nucleotides are TGTGCCAGCACCTTAACAGGGGCCGGCTATGGCTACACCTTC.

The V call is TRBV5-1, the J call TRBJ2-5; 9 bases are shared with TRBD1. CDR3 length: 14 residues. Germline V CDR1 and CDR2: SGHRS, YFSETQ. Trimming took 7 bases from V and 5 from J; bases not matched to a gene: 9. CDR3 bases: TGCGCCAGCCATTATGGACAGGGGAAGGAGACCCAGTACTTC. Its translation is CASHYGQGKETQYF.

This chain uses TRBV4-3 with TRBJ2-7; no definite D call. CDR3 length: 14 residues. Germline assignment: CDR1 LGHNA and CDR2 YSLEER. V was cut by 0 bases and J by 3 bases, with 9 bases left in between. CDR3 sequence: CASSQEMNGYEQYF. The CDR3 nucleotides read TGCGCCAGCAGCCAAGAAATGAACGGCTACGAGCAGTACTTC.

This clonotype was observed a few times. The V gene is TRBV5-1, the J gene TRBJ2-1, with 9 bases identical to TRBD1. CDR3 size: 16 residues. The trim removed 0 bases at V and 7 bases at J, leaving 8 bases unmatched. Looked up from germline, CDR1 is SGHRS and CDR2 is YFSETQ. The CDR3 nucleotides read TGCGCCAGCAGCTTGGCTCACGGGACAGGGAAGAATGAGCAGTTCTTC. It yields the protein CASSLAHGTGKNEQFF.

The chain links TRBV15 to TRBJ1-4; a weak D match, TRBD1 (6 bases). Germline loops: CDR1 LNHNV, CDR2 YYDKDF (reference sequence). With 0 bases removed from V and 7 bases from J, the gap between germline ends came to 12 bases. The CDR3 covers 15 residues. The CDR3 region is CATSRDRGAGEKLFF. In DNA form, the CDR3 reads TGTGCCACCAGCAGAGATCGGGGGGCTGGTGAAAAACTGTTTTTT.

This clonotype was seen ten or more times. The CDR3 reads CASSPGQVYEQYF. In nucleotides, the CDR3 is TGTGCCAGCAGCCCCGGACAGGTCTACGAGCAGTACTTC. V is TRBV7-2 and J is TRBJ2-7; 7 bases align to TRBD1. Germline V gives CDR1 SGHTA, CDR2 FQGNSA. Trimming took 5 bases from V and 3 from J; bases not matched to a gene: 4. There are 13 residues in the CDR3.